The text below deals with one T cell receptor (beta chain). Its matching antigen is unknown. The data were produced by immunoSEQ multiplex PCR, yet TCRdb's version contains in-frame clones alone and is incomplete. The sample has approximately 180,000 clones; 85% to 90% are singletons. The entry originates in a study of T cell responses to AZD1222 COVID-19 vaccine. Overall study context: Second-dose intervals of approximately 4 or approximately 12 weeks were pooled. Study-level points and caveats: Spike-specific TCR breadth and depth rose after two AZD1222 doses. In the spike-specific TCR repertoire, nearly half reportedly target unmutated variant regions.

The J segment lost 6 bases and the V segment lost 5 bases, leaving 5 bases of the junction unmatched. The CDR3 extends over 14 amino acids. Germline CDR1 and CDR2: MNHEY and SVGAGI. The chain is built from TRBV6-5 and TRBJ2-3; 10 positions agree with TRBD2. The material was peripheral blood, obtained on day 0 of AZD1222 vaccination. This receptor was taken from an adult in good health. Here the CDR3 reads CASSLSGGWDTQYF. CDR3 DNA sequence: TGTGCCAGCAGTCTTAGCGGGGGGTGGGATACGCAGTATTTT.